These 5 T cell receptor beta chains came from one sample sequenced in a study of vaccination effects on CD4 cells after COVID-19. Libraries were prepared by immunoSEQ multiplex PCR; TCRdb keeps only in-frame clonotypes and omits some of them. This repertoire shows roughly 67,000 clones, 60% to 85% found once; its top ten account for about 11%. Antigen-specific CD4+ T cells were first expanded with viral peptide pools by the ViraFEST assay and only then sequenced. Following culture for 9 to 11 days, CD4+ T cells were isolated. Negative nucleocapsid antibody tests before and after vaccination confirmed no previous SARS-CoV-2 infection. These receptors have no identified antigens. The sample was CD4+ T cells from PBMCs cultured with SARS-CoV-2 spike peptides, taken before COVID-19 vaccination. The receptors originated from a human donor who received a COVID-19 vaccine.

This chain connects TRBV9 to TRBJ2-2; 10 nucleotides align to TRBD2. There are 18 residues in the CDR3. Per germline, CDR1 SGDLS and CDR2 YYNGEE. The junction had 9 bases not matched to a gene; V was cut back by 4 bases and J by 0 bases. The CDR3 loop reads CASSTSGGDTANTGELFF. DNA of the CDR3: TGTGCCAGCAGCACCAGCGGGGGGGACACTGCGAACACCGGGGAGCTGTTTTTT.

CDR3 DNA: TGTGCCAGCAGCGCCGGGACAGCTTATGGCTACACCTTC. Protein product: CASSAGTAYGYTF. V is TRBV9 and J is TRBJ1-2; 7 bases are a match to TRBD1. CDR3 length equals 13 residues. V dropped 3 bases and J dropped 5; count of bases not matched to a gene: 4. Germline V gene sequence: CDR1 SGDLS, CDR2 YYNGEE.

The chain recombines TRBV24-1 with TRBJ1-2; 12 nucleotides line up with TRBD1. This CDR3 has 15 amino acids. Per germline, CDR1 KGHDR and CDR2 SFDVKD. V lost 9 bases, J lost 8 bases, and 12 bases stayed unmatched. The CDR3 is CATQGQGAAGSGYTF. CDR3 coding DNA: TGTGCCACCCAGGGACAGGGGGCGGCCGGTAGCGGCTACACCTTC.

This clone showed up just once. The rearrangement joins TRBV9 to TRBJ2-2, with 7 bases matching TRBD2. This CDR3 has 17 amino acids. V dropped 0 bases and J dropped 1; count of bases not matched to a gene: 6. The germline gives CDR1 SGDLS, CDR2 YYNGEE. CDR3 sequence (DNA): TGTGCCAGCAGCGTAGCTGCAGCGGGGATGAACACCGGGGAGCTGTTTTTT. It specifies CASSVAAAGMNTGELFF.

This clone has a single count. The V and J genes are TRBV30 and TRBJ1-5; no reliable D call. This CDR3 comprises 13 residues. Germline V lookup: CDR1 GTSNPN, CDR2 SVGIG (reference sequence). V lost 0 bases to trimming and J lost 3 bases, with 6 bases between them. The CDR3 DNA reads TGTGCCTGGAGTGTGTCAATCAATCAGCCCCAGCATTTT. Its translation is CAWSVSINQPQHF. Variable domain in full (rest from reference TRBV30 and TRBJ1-5): SQTIHQWPATLVQPVGSPLSLECTVEGTSNPNLYWYRQAAGRGLQLLFYSVGIGQISSEVPQNLSASRPQDRQFILSSKKLLLSDSGFYLCAWSVSINQPQHFGDGTRLSIL.